This TCR beta chain was documented in a study of human T cells and chemical hapten exposure. Study summary: Researchers reported sensitizing a roughly 2 cm by roughly 2 cm upper inner arm skin site with 2% DPC. The scalp of each patient received a weekly diphenylcyclopropenone dose for the full roughly 23-week study.

Overall study results and limits: There was a positive correlation between PT1 expanded TCR counts and patch test score. Relative to controls, expanded TCRs formed significantly more large CDR3 similarity clusters.

Time point specified: patch test 2, 6 weeks after DPC sensitization. Indicated treatment: therapeutic diphenylcyclopropenone sensitization with weekly scalp DPC. TCRdb passed the RACE reads through MiXCR, listing each CDR3 protein once. In the table there are 75,000 to 100,000 distinct CDR3 sequences, about 9.3% of which are singletons. The V and J ends lost 8 bases and 4 bases, in that order; junction bases with no gene match: 4. Germline loops: CDR1 MDHEN, CDR2 SYDVKM. The CDR3 loop spans 13 amino acids. This clonotype was observed many times. The target antigen is unknown. The chain carries TRBV28 and TRBJ2-1; 8 positions agree with TRBD2. This TCR was recovered from a woman aged 40 to 50 with alopecia areata. Some clones in this sample may be carry-over from other donors' samples. The sample here was whole blood, taken in connection with sensitization to the hapten diphenylcyclopropenone (DPC). CDR3 DNA sequence: TGTGCCAGCGTCACTAGCGGTTACAATGAGCAGTTCTTC. The encoded protein is CASVTSGYNEQFF.